This entry is about one TCR beta chain. The clone's antigen remains unknown. No per-base quality is available; no much larger clone lies one base away. The library was prepared using 5' RACE. Sequencing was performed on an Illumina HiSeq 2500. A second about 6 to 11 cycle PCR used a sample-barcoded 5' primer and a J-beta primer mix. A template-switch 5' adaptor carrying 12 random nucleotides introduced a unique molecular identifier onto each TCR beta cDNA molecule. Each sample yielded at least 3 million CDR3-containing paired-end reads. First-strand cDNA synthesis was performed from all RNA using the Mint cDNA synthesis kit, with priming by a TRBC-specific oligonucleotide. After uracil-DNA glycosylase treatment, a first 18-cycle PCR used universal primers M1SS and BC2_uni_R on all cDNA. Per the source publication's procedure: For normalization, 1 million high-quality reads, each with a distinct molecular identifier, were randomly selected from each sample. Reads sharing molecular identifiers were discarded rather than binned into consensus sequences. MiTCR, run with a Q25 quality threshold and the strictest error-elimination algorithm, handled CDR3 identification, clonotype clustering and error correction. A nonparametric unseen species model using Euler transformation provided a lower-bound estimate of total TCR beta diversity. TCRdb's own reprocessing of the public reads used fastp at Q25 and MiXCR and kept productive beta chains. Each entry is one CDR3 protein sequence, shown with its most common DNA and genes. TCRdb, not the authors, supplied the V and J calls. The sample data list about 1.4 million distinct CDR3 sequences, and around 59% of these were observed just once. In total, the top ten clones hold 6.5% to 8.5% of the sample.

These data originate in a study of blood T cells in healthy people across ages (dated by TCRdb to the mid-2010s). A note on the overall study: In model experiments, roughly one uniquely barcoded TCR beta cDNA molecule per two T cells was captured by template switching. To avoid experimental bias, donors of different ages were distributed randomly across sequencing lanes. The study analyzed two additional independent replicas of 1 million unique cDNA reads from the same blood draw for two donors, one aged 18 to 30 and one aged 80 or older. Using deep sequencing normalized with unique cDNA molecular identifiers, the study measured how TCR beta repertoire diversity changes with age. Donors were grouped into four age groups: young (average approximately 15 years), middle-aged (39), aged (around 60) and long-lived (approximately 75). Study-wide conclusions, independent of this receptor: Observed TCR beta diversity per million T cells fell roughly linearly with age, and a significant reduction was already apparent by age approximately 40. A strong correlation was found between observed TCR beta diversity and the percentage of naive T cells measured by flow cytometry. Bulk unsorted PBMC profiling prevented conclusive comparison of naive and antigen-experienced compartments. The long-lived group showed more naive CD4+ T cells, fewer expanded clones and increased TCR diversity than the aged group, suggesting age selection. Estimates of total diversity based on one million sequenced T cells were regarded as lower bounds and as underestimates. Donor CMV infection status was unknown, potentially confounding age-related changes in expanded clonotypes.

The germline V gene yields LGHNA for CDR1 and YSLEER for CDR2. The CDR3 goes from the cysteine to the phenylalanine over 19 residues. Of the read, only the CDR3 DNA is kept; its 57 bases are in frame from base 1. Unmatched junction bases come to 23, with V trimmed by 0 bases and J by 11 bases. The roughly 39 donors, aged about 6 to 95 years, were systemically healthy Caucasian individuals from Russia. Approximately 9.3 milliliters of peripheral blood were drawn from each donor into EDTA-treated Vacutainer tubes. Ficoll-Paque density-gradient centrifugation was used to isolate PBMCs, with at least 6 million obtained per sample. Total RNA, at least 6 micrograms per sample, was extracted from PBMCs with Trizol reagent. For every donor, flow cytometry on a PBMC aliquot measured the percentage of naive CD45RAhigh/CD27high T cells.

Input material: blood. The receptor comes from a young man in good health. In this chain, TRBV4-3 is recombined with TRBJ2-5; TRBD2 matches 8 bases in the middle. CDR3 protein: CASSQETAGAPSTGNEQYF. The DNA is as follows: TGCGCCAGCAGCCAAGAGACAGCGGGGGCCCCCTCTACAGGCAATGAGCAGTACTTC.